These 17 T cell receptor beta chains were all obtained from the same sample, sequenced in a study of blood T cell repertoires in COVID-19. Using immunoSEQ multiplex PCR, the repertoire was profiled, and TCRdb retains in-frame clones only, with some absent. The repertoire includes hundreds of thousands of clones, about 82% of them detected once, and 5.5% to 6% sits in the top ten. The sample comprised peripheral blood. The source of these receptors is an elderly woman with COVID-19, enrolled during active disease.

This chain connects TRBV3-1 (or the pseudogene TRBV3-2) to TRBJ2-4, with TRBD2 as a possible D gene (7 bases). CDR3 length: 12 amino acids. Trimming pared 4 bases from V and 15 bases from J, leaving 16 bases between. Germline assignment: CDR1 LGHDT and CDR2 YNNKEL (reference sequence). This CDR3 reads CASSLGGGVRYF. The CDR3 region has the DNA TGTGCCAGCAGCCTGGGAGGGGGGGTTCGGTACTTC.

The chain carries TRBV4-3 and TRBJ2-7; tentatively, D is TRBD2 (5 bases). Germline CDR1 is LGHNA and CDR2 is YSLEER. The CDR3 length is 14 residues. Trimming took 0 bases from V and 7 from J, leaving 13 bases between them. Here the CDR3 DNA reads TGCGCCAGCAGCCAAGATGTCAGTACGGGGGAGCAGTACTTC. Its protein is CASSQDVSTGEQYF.

The chain employs TRBV5-6 and TRBJ2-5, with 9 nucleotides matching TRBD1. V was clipped by 4 bases and J by 1 base; unmatched bases: 2. This CDR3 has 14 residues. The germline gives CDR1 SGHDT, CDR2 YYEEEE. The CDR3 spells CASSRDRVQETQYF. The CDR3 coding sequence is TGTGCCAGCAGCCGGGACAGGGTCCAAGAGACCCAGTACTTC.

The chain joins TRBV28 to TRBJ2-5; 8 bases line up with TRBD1. Per the germline V gene, CDR1 is MDHEN and CDR2 is SYDVKM. The length of the CDR3 is 15 residues. The J segment lost 4 bases and the V segment lost 5 bases, leaving 9 bases of the junction unmatched. This chain's CDR3 is CASSKQGASTETQYF. The CDR3 coding sequence is TGTGCCAGCAGTAAGCAGGGGGCATCCACAGAGACCCAGTACTTC.

This chain links TRBV11-2 with TRBJ1-5; perhaps TRBD1 as D (6 bases). Germline values: CDR1 SGHAT, CDR2 FQNNGV. The ends were cut back, 1 base at V and 7 bases at J, with 11 bases in the middle. This CDR3 has 14 amino acids. CDR3 sequence (DNA): TGTGCCAGCAGCTTAGCGTCCAGGGGCCAGCCCCAGCATTTT. Translating gives CASSLASRGQPQHF.

The gene calls are TRBV7-9 and TRBJ2-7, with TRBD1 matching 11 bases. The germline V gene encodes CDR1 SEHNR and CDR2 FQNEAQ (reference sequence). With V trimmed by 5 bases and J by 4 bases, 7 bases remained unmatched. The CDR3 sequence is 15 residues long. This CDR3 reads CASSAGTGGGYEQYF. In nucleotides, the CDR3 is TGTGCCAGCAGCGCCGGGACAGGGGGAGGGTACGAGCAGTACTTC.

The chain recombines TRBV2 with TRBJ1-1; 9 bases are a match to TRBD1. The CDR3 extends over 14 amino acids. V was clipped by 7 bases and J by 4 bases; unmatched bases: 7. Germline CDR1 and CDR2: SNHLY and FYNNEI. CDR3 sequence: CASNQQGASTEAFF. CDR3 bases: TGTGCCAGCAACCAACAGGGGGCCAGCACTGAAGCTTTCTTT.

The chain combines TRBV6-1 with TRBJ1-5; possibly TRBD1 for D (5 bases). Trimming shortened V by 2 bases and J by 4 bases, and 9 bases separated the two germline ends. The CDR3 spans 14 residues. The germline CDR1 and CDR2 sequences are MNHNS and SASEGT. In DNA form, the CDR3 reads TGTGCCAGCAGTGAATCAGGGCAGAATCAGCCCCAGCATTTT. The encoded protein is CASSESGQNQPQHF.

CDR3: CATSDPRDRENTGELFF. CDR3 bases: TGTGCCACCAGTGATCCCCGGGACAGGGAAAACACCGGGGAGCTGTTTTTT. The chain is built from TRBV24-1 and TRBJ2-2, with 9 bases matching TRBD1. This CDR3 contains 17 residues. Per the germline V gene, CDR1 is KGHDR and CDR2 is SFDVKD. V lost 3 bases and J lost 2; bases outside the gene matches: 6.

The rearrangement uses TRBV9 and TRBJ1-3; 7 nucleotides line up with TRBD1. CDR3 size: 16 residues. Looked up from germline, CDR1 is SGDLS and CDR2 is YYNGEE. The V gene end was trimmed by 4 bases and the J gene end by 4 bases; junction bases not matched to a gene: 11. CDR3 DNA: TGTGCCAGCAGCTACCAGACAGGGCTGTCCGGAAACACCATATATTTT. Translated, it gives CASSYQTGLSGNTIYF.

This chain joins TRBV6-6 and TRBJ1-3; D may be TRBD1 (6 bases). Germline CDR1 and CDR2: MNHNY and SVGAGI (reference sequence). The V end was cut by 6 bases, the J end by 1 base, with 10 bases between. The CDR3 contains 14 residues. As DNA, the CDR3 is TGTGCCAGCAGCACAGGGCTTTCTGGAAACACCATATATTTT. Translation: CASSTGLSGNTIYF.

The gene calls are TRBV19 and TRBJ2-5; 7 bases are shared with TRBD2. Per germline, CDR1 LNHDA and CDR2 SQIVND (reference sequence). CDR3 size: 14 residues. After removal of 7 bases from V and 4 bases from J, the junction contained 9 bases not matched to a gene. CDR3 loop: CASTGGGLGETQYF. In DNA, the CDR3 is TGTGCCAGTACTGGCGGGGGATTGGGAGAGACCCAGTACTTC.

The chain has TRBV30 and TRBJ2-5; TRBD1 agrees at 9 bases. This CDR3 is built from 13 residues. Germline V gene lookup returns CDR1 GTSNPN and CDR2 SVGIG (reference sequence). The junction had 4 bases not matched to a gene; V was cut back by 3 bases and J by 5 bases. The CDR3 DNA reads TGTGCCTGGAGATCGACAGGGGGGGAGACCCAGTACTTC. Its protein is CAWRSTGGETQYF.

The chain joins TRBV5-5 to TRBJ1-6; no clear D gene. This CDR3 comprises 16 residues. Per the germline V gene, CDR1 is SGHKS and CDR2 is YYEKEE (reference sequence). The V and J ends lost 2 bases and 2 bases respectively, with 11 bases between them. The CDR3 loop reads CASSFTQVPYNSPLHF. The CDR3 DNA reads as TGTGCCAGCAGCTTTACACAAGTCCCCTATAATTCACCCCTCCACTTT.

This chain links TRBV28 with TRBJ1-3; D is unclear. The CDR3 runs 15 residues. V was pared by 4 bases and J by 2 bases, with 12 bases between. Germline CDR1 reads MDHEN; CDR2 reads SYDVKM. The CDR3 spells CASSSGGGPGNTIYF. In nucleotides, the CDR3 is TGTGCCAGCAGTTCTGGAGGTGGCCCTGGAAACACCATATATTTT.

The rearrangement links TRBV7-9 to TRBJ2-7; no clear D gene. This CDR3 has 12 amino acids. Per the germline V gene, CDR1 is SEHNR and CDR2 is FQNEAQ (reference sequence). V was clipped by 0 bases and J by 6 bases, with 6 bases between them. The CDR3 DNA reads TGTGCCAGCAGCTTAGCGAGCATCGAGCAGTACGTC. Translated, it gives CASSLASIEQYV.

The genes are TRBV5-1 and TRBJ2-2; TRBD2 aligns across 11 bases. The CDR3 spans 17 residues. J was trimmed by 6 bases and V by 3 bases; bases with no gene match: 10. Germline CDR1 and CDR2: SGHRS and YFSETQ. CDR3 loop: CASSWDLAGGPPGELFF. CDR3 DNA sequence: TGCGCCAGCAGCTGGGATCTAGCGGGGGGTCCCCCCGGGGAGCTGTTTTTT. Drawing the rest from reference TRBV5-1 and TRBJ2-2, the complete variable domain is KAGVTQTPRYLIKTRGQQVTLSCSPISGHRSVSWYQQTPGQGLQFLFEYFSETQRNKGNFPGRFSGRQFSNSRSEMNVSTLELGDSALYLCASSWDLAGGPPGELFFGEGSRLTVL.